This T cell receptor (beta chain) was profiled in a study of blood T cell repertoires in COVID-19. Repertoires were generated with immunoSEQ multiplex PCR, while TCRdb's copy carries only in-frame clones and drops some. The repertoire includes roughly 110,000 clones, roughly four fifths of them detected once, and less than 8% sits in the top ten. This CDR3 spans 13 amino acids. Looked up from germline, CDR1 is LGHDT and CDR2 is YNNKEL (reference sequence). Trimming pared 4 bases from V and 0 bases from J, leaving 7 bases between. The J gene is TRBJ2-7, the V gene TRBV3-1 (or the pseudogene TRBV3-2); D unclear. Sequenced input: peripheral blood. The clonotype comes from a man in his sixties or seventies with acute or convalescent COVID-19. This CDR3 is CASSLRGSYEQYF. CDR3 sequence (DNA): TGTGCCAGCAGCCTTAGAGGCTCCTACGAGCAGTACTTC.